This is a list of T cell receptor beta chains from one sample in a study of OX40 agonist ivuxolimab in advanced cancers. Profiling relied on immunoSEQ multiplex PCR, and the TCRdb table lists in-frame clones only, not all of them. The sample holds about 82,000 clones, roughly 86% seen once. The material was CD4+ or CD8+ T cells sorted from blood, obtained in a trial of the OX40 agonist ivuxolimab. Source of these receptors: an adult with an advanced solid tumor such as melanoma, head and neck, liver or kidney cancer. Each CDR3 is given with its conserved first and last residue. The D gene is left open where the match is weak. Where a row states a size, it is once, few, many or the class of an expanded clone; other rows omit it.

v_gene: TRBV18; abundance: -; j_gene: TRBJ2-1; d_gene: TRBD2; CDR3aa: CASSPPGLAGEQFF; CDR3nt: TGTGCCAGCTCACCTCCGGGACTAGCAGGTGAGCAGTTCTTC
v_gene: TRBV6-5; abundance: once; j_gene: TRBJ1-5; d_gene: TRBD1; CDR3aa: CASKRTGGSNQPQHF; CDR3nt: TGTGCCAGCAAAAGGACAGGGGGGAGCAATCAGCCCCAGCATTTT
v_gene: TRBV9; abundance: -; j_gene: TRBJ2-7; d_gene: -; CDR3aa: CASSAGGRGSYEQYF; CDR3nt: TGTGCCAGCAGCGCCGGGGGCAGGGGTAGTTACGAGCAGTACTTC
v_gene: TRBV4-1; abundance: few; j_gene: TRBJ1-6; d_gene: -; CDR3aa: CASSQDYTPDAYNSPLHF; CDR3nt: TGCGCCAGCAGCCAAGACTACACACCAGATGCCTATAATTCACCCCTCCACTTT
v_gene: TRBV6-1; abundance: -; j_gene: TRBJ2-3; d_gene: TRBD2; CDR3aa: CASSASTSGKADTQYF; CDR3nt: TGTGCCAGCAGTGCCTCGACTAGCGGGAAGGCAGATACGCAGTATTTT
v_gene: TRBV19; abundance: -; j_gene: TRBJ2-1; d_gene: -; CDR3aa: CASRGGLEQFF; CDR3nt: TGTGCCAGTAGAGGGGGACTCGAGCAGTTCTTC
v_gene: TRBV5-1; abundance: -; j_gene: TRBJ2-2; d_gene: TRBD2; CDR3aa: CASSTASGGLANTGELFF; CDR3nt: TGCGCCAGCAGCACCGCTAGCGGGGGGCTCGCGAACACCGGGGAGCTGTTTTTT
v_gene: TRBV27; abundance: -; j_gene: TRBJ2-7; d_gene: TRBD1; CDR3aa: CASSRTGEAYEQYF; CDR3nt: TGTGCCAGCAGTCGGACAGGGGAAGCCTACGAGCAGTACTTC
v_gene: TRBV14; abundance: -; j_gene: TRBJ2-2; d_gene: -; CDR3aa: CASSQPTGYGGELFF; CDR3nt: TGTGCCAGCAGCCAGCCTACAGGGTACGGCGGGGAGCTGTTTTTT
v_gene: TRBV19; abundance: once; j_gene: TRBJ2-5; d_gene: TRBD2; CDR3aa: CASSIGLAGGRKETQYF; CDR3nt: TGTGCCAGTAGTATAGGACTAGCGGGGGGGCGAAAAGAGACCCAGTACTTC
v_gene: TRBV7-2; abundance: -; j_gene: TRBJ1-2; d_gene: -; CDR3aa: CASSLALTASRYGYTF; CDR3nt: TGTGCCAGCAGCTTAGCGCTAACGGCCAGTCGCTATGGCTACACCTTC
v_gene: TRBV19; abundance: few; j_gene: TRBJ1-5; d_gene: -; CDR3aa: CASSIKASWNQPQHF; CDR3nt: TGTGCCAGTAGTATAAAGGCCAGTTGGAATCAGCCCCAGCATTTT
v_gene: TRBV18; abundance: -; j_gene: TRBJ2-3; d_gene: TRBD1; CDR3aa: CASSRTGLTDTQYF; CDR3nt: TGTGCCAGCTCTCGGACAGGGCTCACAGATACGCAGTATTTT
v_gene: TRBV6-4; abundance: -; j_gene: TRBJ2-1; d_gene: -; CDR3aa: CASSREFTYNEQFF; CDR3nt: TGTGCCAGCAGTCGGGAGTTCACCTACAATGAGCAGTTCTTC
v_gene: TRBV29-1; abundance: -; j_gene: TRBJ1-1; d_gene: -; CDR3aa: CSSLWMNTEAFF; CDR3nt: TGCAGCTCCCTCTGGATGAACACTGAAGCTTTCTTT
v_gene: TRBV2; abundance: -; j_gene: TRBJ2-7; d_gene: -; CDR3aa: CASSSDYSYEQYF; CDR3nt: TGTGCCAGCAGTTCGGACTATTCCTACGAGCAGTACTTC
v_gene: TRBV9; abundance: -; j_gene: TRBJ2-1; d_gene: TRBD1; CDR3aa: CASSFGTGINEQFF; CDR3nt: TGTGCCAGCAGCTTCGGGACAGGGATCAATGAGCAGTTCTTC
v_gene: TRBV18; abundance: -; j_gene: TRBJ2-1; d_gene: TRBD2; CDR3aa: CASSPAGGKVWFF; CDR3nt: TGTGCCAGCTCACCAGCGGGAGGGAAGGTTTGGTTCTTC